One sample yielded the 7 T cell receptor beta chains listed below, sequenced in a study of vaccination effects on CD4 cells after COVID-19. Only in-frame clones appear in the TCRdb table, and some are missing; sequencing was by immunoSEQ multiplex PCR. Of roughly 59,000 clones in the sample, around 80% are singletons; the top ten hold 1.5% to 2%. ViraFEST used viral peptide pools to expand antigen-specific CD4+ T cells before sequencing. Isolation of CD4+ T cells took place after 10 days of culture. Each participant received a vaccine that was either BNT162b2 or mRNA-1273, given as two doses. These receptors are not linked to any known antigen. Specimen: CD4+ T cells from PBMCs cultured with HCoV-OC43 spike peptides, collected after COVID-19 vaccination. Subset indicated: HCoV-OC43 spike overlapping peptide pool stimulation. Receptors were obtained from a human donor who received a COVID-19 vaccine.

This clone was found a few times. The V and J genes are TRBV5-4 and TRBJ2-3, with D unclear. The CDR3 length is 14 residues. Germline lookup yields CDR1 SGHNT and CDR2 YYREEE (reference sequence). V was trimmed by 0 bases and J by 0 bases, leaving 5 bases between them. The CDR3 spells CASSLAESTDTQYF. The CDR3 DNA follows: TGTGCCAGCAGCTTGGCAGAAAGCACAGATACGCAGTATTTT.

The rearrangement uses TRBV5-1 and TRBJ2-5; 9 positions match TRBD1. V lost 4 bases to trimming and J lost 9 bases; unmatched junction nucleotides: 16. The CDR3 totals 16 residues. From germline, CDR1 is SGHRS and CDR2 YFSETQ. The CDR3 DNA follows: TGCGCCAGCAGCCAAGGGGCGGGACAGGGACTAACGGCCCAGTACTTC. This codes for CASSQGAGQGLTAQYF.

This chain links TRBV27 with TRBJ2-1; possible D gene TRBD1, 6 bases. The germline V and J ends were trimmed by 4 bases and 12 bases, with 16 bases remaining between them. Looked up from germline, CDR1 is MNHEY and CDR2 is SMNVEV (reference sequence). The CDR3 is made up of 13 amino acids. CDR3 region: CASSSPPRDTQFF. DNA for the CDR3: TGTGCCAGCAGTTCACCACCCCGGGACACGCAGTTCTTC.

The J gene is TRBJ1-2, the V gene TRBV18, with D hard to call. This CDR3 region has 12 residues. Germline CDR1 is KGHSH and CDR2 is LQKENI. V lost 1 base and J lost 5, with 5 bases in between. The CDR3 DNA sequence: TGTGCCAGCTCACCACGTCAGTATGGCTACACCTTC. This gives the protein CASSPRQYGYTF. Drawing the rest from reference TRBV18 and TRBJ1-2, the complete variable domain is NAGVMQNPRHLVRRRGQEARLRCSPMKGHSHVYWYRQLPEEGLKFMVYLQKENIIDESGMPKERFSAEFPKEGPSILRIQQVVRGDSAAYFCASSPRQYGYTFGSGTRLTVV.

This clone turned up a few times. CDR3 sequence: CAWSVPGGDQPQHF. In DNA form, the CDR3 reads TGTGCCTGGAGTGTCCCAGGGGGGGATCAGCCCCAGCATTTT. This sequence joins TRBV30 and TRBJ1-5; TRBD1 matches at 7 bases. The V gene's germline CDR1 is GTSNPN and CDR2 SVGIG (reference sequence). This CDR3 is 14 amino acids long. Trimming removed 0 bases from V and 5 bases from J; junction bases left unmatched: 4.

The CDR3 bases are TGTGCCAGCAGTTTATTGGTCGGGGAGCTGTTTTTT. Its protein is CASSLLVGELFF. This chain links TRBV28 with TRBJ2-2, with D unresolved. Germline lookup yields CDR1 MDHEN and CDR2 SYDVKM. V was pared by 1 base and J by 7 bases, with 4 bases between. CDR3 length equals 12 residues.

The gene calls are TRBV5-8 and TRBJ2-1; 7 nucleotides match TRBD2. V lost 1 base and J lost 2; bases outside the gene matches: 3. In germline, CDR1 is SGHTS, CDR2 YDEGEE. The CDR3 is 15 residues long. CDR3 in DNA: TGTGCCAGCAGCTTGAGGCTAGCGGCCTACAATGAGCAGTTCTTC. Encoded protein: CASSLRLAAYNEQFF.